This T cell receptor beta chain was profiled in a study of blood T cell repertoires in COVID-19. Study information: T cells, B-cell-depleted T cells, or PBMCs supplied cDNA or gDNA.

This clone was picked up a small number of times. Between the trimmed V and J ends, which lost 3 bases and 5 bases, there was a span of 13 bases. CDR3 length: 14 amino acids. Germline CDR1 is ENHRY and CDR2 is SYGVKD. Here immunoSEQ multiplex PCR was the method, and the copy in TCRdb shows in-frame clones only, minus some. The sample holds some 300,000 clones, around four fifths seen once. The material sequenced was peripheral blood. This TCR was sampled from a woman aged 45-65 years with active or convalescent COVID-19. The chain is built from TRBV10-3 and TRBJ1-2; tentatively, D is TRBD1 (6 bases). The DNA of the CDR3 is TGTGCCATCAGTGAAATGGGGGCGGAATATGGCTACACCTTC. Protein product: CAISEMGAEYGYTF.